A single TCR beta chain is shown here with its context. The antigen it recognizes is unknown. The input lacks base qualities; no much larger clone sits a single base away. Taken from cysteine to phenylalanine, the CDR3 has 13 residues. Only the CDR3 DNA is retained, 39 bases long and in frame from the first base. In the germline V gene, CDR1 corresponds to SQVTM and CDR2 to ANQGSEA. A distance of 13 bases separates the germline ends of V and J, which lose 4 bases and 4 bases respectively. The entry originates in a study of control samples from healthy donors and cancer patients (dated by TCRdb to the early 2020s). Libraries came from the immunoSEQ multiplex PCR assay. As stored in TCRdb, this immuneACCESS dataset retains in-frame rearrangements with V and J assigned. A fraction of the clones does not appear; measured against another copy, unresolved V genes explain less than half of the discrepancy, and the remainder lacks a known reason. Within this sample are just over 150,000 clones, with roughly 90% of them counted one time only. The ten largest make up 12% of the sample.

This clonotype was obtained from a man aged 30 to 45 in good health. Sequencing used blood. The chain is made from TRBV29-1 and TRBJ1-1; the D gene assignment is ambiguous. CDR3 loop: CSVGSWEATEAFF. The nucleotides are TGCAGCGTTGGTAGCTGGGAGGCCACTGAAGCTTTCTTT.